This entry concerns a single T cell receptor (beta chain). The sample is drawn from a study of blood T cell repertoires in COVID-19. Here immunoSEQ multiplex PCR was the method, and the copy in TCRdb shows in-frame clones only, minus some. The sample yields a few hundred thousand clones, approximately 92% seen once. With 5 bases removed from V and 10 bases from J, the gap between germline ends came to 12 bases. The CDR3 consists of 12 residues. The rearrangement links TRBV12-3 or TRBV12-4 to TRBJ2-1; TRBD2 is a possible D gene (6 bases). The TCR sequence derives from a person between 18 and 30 years old with COVID-19, enrolled during active disease. The sequenced material came from peripheral blood. CDR3 bases: TGTGCCAGCAGTCCCTTCGCGGGAGAGCAGTTCTTC. Its protein product is CASSPFAGEQFF.